The entry below gives a single TCR beta chain sequence along with its context. Its target is not known. These data belong to a study of brain T cells in children with intractable seizures. This CDR3 is built from 10 residues. CDR1 is GTSNPN and CDR2 is SVGIG in the germline V gene (reference sequence). Trimming took off 6 bases at V and 4 bases at J, with 6 bases between the two ends. General study points: HCMV serostatus was not known, and viral specificity came from CDR3 similarity only.

The sample's time point: blood from clinic visit 5 months post-surgery; TSC patient then seizure free. Repertoires were generated with immunoSEQ multiplex PCR, while TCRdb's copy carries only in-frame clones and drops some. The top ten hold 5.7% of the sample, which has about 350,000 clones, 93% seen once. This chain uses TRBV30 with TRBJ1-2; D gene uncertain. The specimen comprised peripheral blood, sampled 4 to 5 months after surgery. The sequence came from a boy under three years old with tuberous sclerosis and intractable seizures. CDR3 DNA: TGTGCCTGCGCGGGCTATGGCTACACCTTC. Translated, it gives CACAGYGYTF.